This TCR beta chain was recovered during a study of T-cell reconstitution after alpha-beta-depleted transplantation in children. The CDR3 totals 14 residues. V was cut by 5 bases and J by 0 bases, with 9 bases left in between. Germline V gives CDR1 SGHTA, CDR2 FQGNSA. Regarding the study as a whole: In some patients, recipient T cells and intrathymic progenitors surviving conditioning explained high day-60 diversity.

During its preparation, the TCRbeta library received unique molecular identifiers. TCRdb called the PCR reads again in MiXCR, with one record for every CDR3 protein. The table has some 190,000 distinct CDR3 sequences, around 10% seen once. This clonotype was seen ten or more times. What it recognizes is unknown. The clonotype comes from a boy aged 2 to 10 with acute myeloid leukemia, due to receive a stem cell transplant. Source: PBMCs, taken before TCRalphabeta/CD19-depleted stem cell transplant. V gene TRBV7-2 combines with J gene TRBJ2-3, with D perhaps assigned TRBD1 or TRBD2 (5 bases each). CDR3 bases: TGTGCCAGCAGCCCGGGACCAAGCACAGATACGCAGTATTTT. This gives the protein CASSPGPSTDTQYF. Supplemented by reference TRBV7-2 and TRBJ2-3, the full variable domain reads GAGVSQSPSNKVTEKGKDVELRCDPISGHTALYWYRQSLGQGLEFLIYFQGNSAPDKSGLPSDRFSAERTGGSVSTLTIQRTQQEDSAVYLCASSPGPSTDTQYFGPGTRLTVL.